In its sample, the clone carrying this T cell receptor (beta chain) was seen many times. Its target is unknown. The sample originates from a study of regulatory T cells in long-lasting Graves disease. Regarding the study as a whole: Small sample size may have lowered accuracy. Favoring TRBV28, TRBJ1-2 and TRBJ2-5 was a feature seen in persistent disease. Persistent Graves' patients had lower TCR diversity than newly diagnosed ones.

The time point was: persistent/refractory GD, antithyroid drugs over 5 years with positive TRAb. RNA extracted from PBMCs served as the sequencing template. V gave up 5 bases and J gave up 1 base, with 14 bases separating them. The CDR3 spans 15 residues. Germline CDR1 MDHEN, CDR2 SYDVKM. Construction of the TCR beta libraries employed iRepertoire HTBI primers in conjunction with Arm-PCR of CDR3 regions. TCRdb fed the multiplex PCR reads into MiXCR, producing one record per CDR3 protein. The data show 600,000 to 800,000 distinct CDR3 sequences, with about 30% seen just once and 35% to 55% held by the top ten.

The sample consisted of peripheral blood mononuclear cells (PBMCs), taken when the disease was refractory, from a patient treated with antithyroid drugs. This sequence was found in a female donor with Graves disease. The chain uses TRBV28 and TRBJ1-1; perhaps TRBD1 as D (5 bases). The CDR3 region has the DNA TGTGCCAGCAGTAGGAGTGGGGGGGAGAACACTGAAGCTTTCTTT. Amino acid sequence: CASSRSGGENTEAFF.